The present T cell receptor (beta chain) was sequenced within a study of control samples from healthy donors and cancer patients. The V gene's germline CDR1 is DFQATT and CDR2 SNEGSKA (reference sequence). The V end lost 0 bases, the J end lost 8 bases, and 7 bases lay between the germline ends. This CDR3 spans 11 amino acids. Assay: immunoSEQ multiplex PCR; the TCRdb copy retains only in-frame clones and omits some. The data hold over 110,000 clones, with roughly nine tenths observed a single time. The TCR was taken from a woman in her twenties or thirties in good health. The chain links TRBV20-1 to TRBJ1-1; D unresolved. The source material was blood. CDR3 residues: CSARDRGEAFF. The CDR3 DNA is TGCAGTGCTAGAGATCGAGGAGAAGCTTTCTTT.